Shown below are 10 T cell receptor beta chains from a single sample sequenced in a study of T-cell memory formation after mild COVID-19. TCRdb re-analysed the 5' RACE reads in MiXCR, keeping a single row per CDR3 protein. Of about 210,000 distinct CDR3 sequences in the sample, around 30% were seen once. Specimen: PBMCs or a T cell subset sorted from them (not recorded which). These receptors originate from an adult woman who had mild COVID-19 (a few samples of this study predate the infection). Cell type and time point are not known.

This clonotype has at least ten counts. J is TRBJ2-1 and V is TRBV24-1; 15 bases align to TRBD2. After removal of 2 bases from V and 7 bases from J, the junction contained 2 bases not matched to a gene. This CDR3 has 16 amino acids. The germline V gene has CDR1 KGHDR and CDR2 SFDVKD. Here the CDR3 DNA reads TGTGCCACCAGTGATTGGGGGACTAGCGGGAGGAATGAGCAGTTCTTC. This translates into CATSDWGTSGRNEQFF.

This clonotype turned up a few times. The chain joins TRBV11-3 to TRBJ2-1, with D possibly TRBD1 on 5 matching bases. Trimming stripped 5 bases from V and 0 bases from J, with 17 bases between. The length of the CDR3 is 17 residues. Germline CDR1 SGHNT, CDR2 YENEEA. The CDR3 reads CASSRRGGGDSYNEQFF. In DNA, the CDR3 is TGTGCCAGCAGCCGTAGGGGCGGCGGAGACTCCTACAATGAGCAGTTCTTC.

CDR3 in amino acids: CASSAGDKKHYGYTF. In nucleotides, the CDR3 is TGTGCCAGCAGCGCGGGGGACAAGAAGCACTATGGCTACACCTTC. V is TRBV7-2 and J is TRBJ1-2, with a tentative D call TRBD1 (6 bases). V lost 5 bases to trimming and J lost 3 bases, with 16 bases between them. In germline, CDR1 is SGHTA, CDR2 FQGNSA. The CDR3 is made up of 15 amino acids. The complete variable domain, with remaining parts taken from reference TRBV7-2 and TRBJ1-2, reads GAGVSQSPSNKVTEKGKDVELRCDPISGHTALYWYRQSLGQGLEFLIYFQGNSAPDKSGLPSDRFSAERTGGSVSTLTIQRTQQEDSAVYLCASSAGDKKHYGYTFGSGTRLTVV.

This clonotype was found many times. The chain recombines TRBV7-8 with TRBJ2-3; perhaps TRBD1 as D (6 bases). There are 16 residues in the CDR3. Germline CDR1 and CDR2: SGHVS and FQNEAQ. V lost 5 bases to trimming and J lost 0 bases, with 15 bases between them. The CDR3 loop reads CASSPQGTTSTDTQYF. CDR3 nucleotides: TGTGCCAGCAGCCCTCAGGGGACCACTAGCACAGATACGCAGTATTTT.

This chain connects TRBV12-3 or TRBV12-4 to TRBJ2-3, with a weak D call TRBD1 (5 bases). The CDR3 consists of 17 residues. The ends were cut back, 4 bases at V and 0 bases at J, with 17 bases in the middle. CDR3 sequence (DNA): TGTGCCAGCAGTTCTCTGGGCCAACAGGAGAGCACAGATACGCAGTATTTT. It translates to CASSSLGQQESTDTQYF.

The J gene is TRBJ1-2, the V gene TRBV6-5; the D is unclear. V was trimmed by 1 base and J by 8 bases, leaving 11 bases between them. CDR1 and CDR2 from the germline V gene are MNHEY and SVGAGI. The CDR3 consists of 13 residues. CDR3 loop: CASSYLGAAGYTF. Here the CDR3 DNA reads TGTGCCAGCAGTTACTTGGGTGCGGCCGGCTACACCTTC.

This clonotype was detected a few times. The rearrangement uses TRBV20-1 and TRBJ2-5; D may be TRBD1 or TRBD2 (5 bases each). CDR1 and CDR2 (germline): DFQATT, SNEGSKA (reference sequence). The V end was cut by 5 bases, the J end by 3 bases, with 16 bases between. This CDR3 comprises 14 residues. The CDR3: CSARGWGREETQYF. CDR3 bases: TGCAGTGCTCGGGGCTGGGGTCGGGAAGAGACCCAGTACTTC.

For the CDR3, the DNA is TGCAGCGGCGGGACTAGCGGGAGAATAAACAATGAGCAGTTCTTC. It yields the protein CSGGTSGRINNEQFF. The chain combines TRBV29-1 with TRBJ2-1, with 14 bases fitting TRBD2. The CDR3 has 15 amino acids. Trimming took 7 bases from V and 5 from J; bases not matched to a gene: 7. In germline, CDR1 is SQVTM, CDR2 ANQGSEA.

Comment on this clonotype: The junction departs from the called germline gene at one end, perhaps through a read error. The V and J genes are TRBV5-5 and TRBJ1-2; a possible D gene is TRBD1 (5 bases). This CDR3 has 13 amino acids. Germline values: CDR1 SGHKS, CDR2 YYEKEE (reference sequence). This chain's CDR3 is CASSLRQPRYLRF. The CDR3 nucleotides read TGTGCCAGCAGCTTGAGACAGCCTCGCTACCTCCGCTTC.

This clonotype turned up a few times. The rearrangement uses TRBV20-1 and TRBJ2-4; 10 bases are a match to TRBD1. CDR1 is DFQATT, CDR2 SNEGSKA, per germline (reference sequence). The CDR3 consists of 14 residues. The ends lost 3 bases at V and 4 bases at J; junction bases unmatched: 3. CDR3 sequence reads: CSARMGQGKNIQYF. The CDR3 DNA reads TGCAGTGCTAGGATGGGACAGGGGAAAAACATTCAGTACTTC.